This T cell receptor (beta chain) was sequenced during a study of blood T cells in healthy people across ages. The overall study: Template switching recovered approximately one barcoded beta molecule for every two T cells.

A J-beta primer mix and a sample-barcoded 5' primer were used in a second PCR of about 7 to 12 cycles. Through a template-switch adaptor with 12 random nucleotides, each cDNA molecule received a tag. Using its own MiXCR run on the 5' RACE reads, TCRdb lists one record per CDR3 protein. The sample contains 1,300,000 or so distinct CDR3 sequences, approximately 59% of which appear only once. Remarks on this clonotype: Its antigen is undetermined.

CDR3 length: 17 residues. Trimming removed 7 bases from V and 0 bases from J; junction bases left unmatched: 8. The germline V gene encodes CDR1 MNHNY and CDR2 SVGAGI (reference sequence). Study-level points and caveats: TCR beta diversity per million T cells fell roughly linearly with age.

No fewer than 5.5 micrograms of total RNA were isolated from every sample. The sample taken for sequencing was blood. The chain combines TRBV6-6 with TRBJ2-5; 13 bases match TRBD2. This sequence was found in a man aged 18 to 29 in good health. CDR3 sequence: CASTDRLAGGYQETQYF. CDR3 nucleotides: TGTGCCAGCACCGATAGACTAGCGGGGGGTTACCAAGAGACCCAGTACTTC.